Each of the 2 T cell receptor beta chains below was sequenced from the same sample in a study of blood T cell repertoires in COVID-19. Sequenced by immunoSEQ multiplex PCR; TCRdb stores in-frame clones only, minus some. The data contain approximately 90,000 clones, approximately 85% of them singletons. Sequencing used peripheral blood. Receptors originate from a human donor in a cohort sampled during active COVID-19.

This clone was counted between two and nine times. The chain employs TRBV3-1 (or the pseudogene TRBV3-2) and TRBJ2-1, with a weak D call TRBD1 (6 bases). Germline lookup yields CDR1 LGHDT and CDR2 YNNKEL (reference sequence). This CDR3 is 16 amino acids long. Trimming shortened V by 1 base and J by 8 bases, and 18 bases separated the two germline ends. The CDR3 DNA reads TGTGCCAGCAGCCAAGTCGGAGGACAGATGGTTCATGAGCAGTTCTTC. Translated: CASSQVGGQMVHEQFF.

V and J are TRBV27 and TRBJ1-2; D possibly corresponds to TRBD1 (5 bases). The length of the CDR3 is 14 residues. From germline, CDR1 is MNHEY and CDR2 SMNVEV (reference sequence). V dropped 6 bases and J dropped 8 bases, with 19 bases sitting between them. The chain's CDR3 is CASSTPRAGWGYTF. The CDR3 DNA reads TGTGCCAGCAGCACTCCCCGGGCAGGGTGGGGCTACACCTTC.